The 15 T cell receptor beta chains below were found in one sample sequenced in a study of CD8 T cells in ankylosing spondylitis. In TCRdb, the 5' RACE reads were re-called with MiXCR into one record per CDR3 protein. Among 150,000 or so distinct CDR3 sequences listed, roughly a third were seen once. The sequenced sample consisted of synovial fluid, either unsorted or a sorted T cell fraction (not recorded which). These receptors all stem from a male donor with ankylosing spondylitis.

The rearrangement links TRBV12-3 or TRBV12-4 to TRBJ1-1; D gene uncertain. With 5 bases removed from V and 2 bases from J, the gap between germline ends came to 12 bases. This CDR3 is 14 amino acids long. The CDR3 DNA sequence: TGTGCCAGCAGTGCATGGGGAGGCAACACTGAAGCTTTCTTT. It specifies CASSAWGGNTEAFF.

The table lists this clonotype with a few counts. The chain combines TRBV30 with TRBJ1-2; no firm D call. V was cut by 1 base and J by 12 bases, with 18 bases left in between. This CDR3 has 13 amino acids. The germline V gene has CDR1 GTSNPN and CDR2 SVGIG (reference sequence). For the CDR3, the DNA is TGTGCCTGGAGTGCCCCCCCGGGAGCGAGAGACACCTTC. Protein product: CAWSAPPGARDTF.

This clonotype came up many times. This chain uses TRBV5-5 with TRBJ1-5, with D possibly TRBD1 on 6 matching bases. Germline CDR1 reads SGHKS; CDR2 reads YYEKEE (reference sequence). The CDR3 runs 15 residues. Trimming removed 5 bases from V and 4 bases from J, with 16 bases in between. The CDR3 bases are TGTGCCAGCAGTTGGCAGGGGAGGCGGAATCAGCCCCAGCATTTT. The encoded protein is CASSWQGRRNQPQHF.

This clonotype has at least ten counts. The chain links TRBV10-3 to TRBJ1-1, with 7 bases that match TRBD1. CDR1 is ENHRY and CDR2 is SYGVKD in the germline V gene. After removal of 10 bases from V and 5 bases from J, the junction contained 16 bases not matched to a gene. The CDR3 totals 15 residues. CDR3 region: CATLRDSGLGTEAFF. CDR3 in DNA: TGTGCCACCCTCCGGGACAGCGGTTTGGGAACTGAAGCTTTCTTT.

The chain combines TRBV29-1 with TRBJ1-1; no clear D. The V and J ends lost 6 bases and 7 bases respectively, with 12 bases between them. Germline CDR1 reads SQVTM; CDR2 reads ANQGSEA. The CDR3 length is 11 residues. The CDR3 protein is CSVEGQSEAFF. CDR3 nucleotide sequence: TGCAGCGTAGAGGGTCAGAGTGAAGCTTTCTTT.

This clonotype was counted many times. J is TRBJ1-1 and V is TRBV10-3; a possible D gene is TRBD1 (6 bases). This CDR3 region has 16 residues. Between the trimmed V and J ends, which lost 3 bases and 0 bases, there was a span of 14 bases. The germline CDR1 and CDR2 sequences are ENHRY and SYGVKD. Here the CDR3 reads CAISDILGGLNTEAFF. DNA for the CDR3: TGTGCCATCAGTGATATCTTAGGGGGACTGAACACTGAAGCTTTCTTT.

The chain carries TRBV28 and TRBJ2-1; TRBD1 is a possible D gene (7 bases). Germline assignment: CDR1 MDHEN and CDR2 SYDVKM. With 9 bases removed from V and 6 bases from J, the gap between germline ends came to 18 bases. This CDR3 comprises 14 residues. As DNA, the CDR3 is TGTGCCAGTGGGTTAGACCAGGGGGGCAATGAGCAGTTCTTC. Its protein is CASGLDQGGNEQFF.

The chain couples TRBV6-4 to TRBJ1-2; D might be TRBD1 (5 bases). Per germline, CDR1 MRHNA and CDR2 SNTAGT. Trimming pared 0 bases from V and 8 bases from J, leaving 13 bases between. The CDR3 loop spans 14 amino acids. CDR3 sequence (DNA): TGTGCCAGCAGTGACTCGTTTCAGGGACGGGGCTACACCTTC. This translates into CASSDSFQGRGYTF.

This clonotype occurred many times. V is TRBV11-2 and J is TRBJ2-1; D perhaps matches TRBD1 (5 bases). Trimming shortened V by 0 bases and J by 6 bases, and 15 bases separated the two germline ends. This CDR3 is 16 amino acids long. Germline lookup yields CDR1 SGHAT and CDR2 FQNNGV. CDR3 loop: CASSLDMETAINEQFF. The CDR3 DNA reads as TGTGCCAGCAGCTTAGATATGGAGACAGCGATCAATGAGCAGTTCTTC. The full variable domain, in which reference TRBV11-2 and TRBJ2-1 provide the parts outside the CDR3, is EAGVAQSPRYKIIEKRQSVAFWCNPISGHATLYWYQQILGQGPKLLIQFQNNGVVDDSQLPKDRFSAERLKGVDSTLKIQPAKLEDSAVYLCASSLDMETAINEQFFGPGTRLTVL.

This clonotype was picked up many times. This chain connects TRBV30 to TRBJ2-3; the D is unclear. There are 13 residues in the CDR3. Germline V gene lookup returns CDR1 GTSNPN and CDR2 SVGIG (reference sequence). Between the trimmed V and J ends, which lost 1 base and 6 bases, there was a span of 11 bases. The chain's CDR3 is CAWSGPSRDTQYF. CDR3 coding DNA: TGTGCCTGGAGTGGACCTTCGCGGGATACGCAGTATTTT.

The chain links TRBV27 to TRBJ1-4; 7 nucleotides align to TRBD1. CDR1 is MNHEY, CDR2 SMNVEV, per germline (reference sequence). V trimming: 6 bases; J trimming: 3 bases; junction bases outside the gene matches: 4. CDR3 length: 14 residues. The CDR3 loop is CASSRGQSNEKLFF. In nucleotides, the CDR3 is TGTGCCAGCAGCCGGGGACAGTCTAATGAAAAACTGTTTTTT. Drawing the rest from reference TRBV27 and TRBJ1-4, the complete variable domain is EAQVTQNPRYLITVTGKKLTVTCSQNMNHEYMSWYRQDPGLGLRQIYYSMNVEVTDKGDVPEGYKVSRKEKRNFPLILESPSPNQTSLYFCASSRGQSNEKLFFGSGTQLSVL.

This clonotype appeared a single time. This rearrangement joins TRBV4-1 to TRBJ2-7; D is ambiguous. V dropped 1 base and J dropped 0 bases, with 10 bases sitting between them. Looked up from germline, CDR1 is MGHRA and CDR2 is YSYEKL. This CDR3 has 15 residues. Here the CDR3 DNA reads TGCGCCAGCAGCCAAGTTGAGGCAACCTCCTACGAGCAGTACTTC. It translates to CASSQVEATSYEQYF.

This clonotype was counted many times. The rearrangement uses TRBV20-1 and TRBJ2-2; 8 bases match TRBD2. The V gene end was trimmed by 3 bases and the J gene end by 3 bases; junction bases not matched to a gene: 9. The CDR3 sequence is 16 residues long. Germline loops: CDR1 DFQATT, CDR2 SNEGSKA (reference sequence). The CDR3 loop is CSASPTGGGYTGELFF. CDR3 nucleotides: TGCAGTGCTAGCCCGACGGGGGGGGGTTACACCGGGGAGCTGTTTTTT.

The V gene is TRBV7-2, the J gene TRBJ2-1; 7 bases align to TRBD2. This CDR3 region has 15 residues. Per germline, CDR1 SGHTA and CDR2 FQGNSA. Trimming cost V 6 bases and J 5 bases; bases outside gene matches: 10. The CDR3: CASRLTSDGHNEQFF. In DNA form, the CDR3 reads TGTGCCAGCAGATTAACTAGCGACGGCCACAATGAGCAGTTCTTC. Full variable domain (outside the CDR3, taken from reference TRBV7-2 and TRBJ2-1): GAGVSQSPSNKVTEKGKDVELRCDPISGHTALYWYRQSLGQGLEFLIYFQGNSAPDKSGLPSDRFSAERTGGSVSTLTIQRTQQEDSAVYLCASRLTSDGHNEQFFGPGTRLTVL.

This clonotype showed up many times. The CDR3 sequence is CASSLGGRREEKLFF. In DNA form, the CDR3 reads TGTGCCAGCAGCTTAGGGGGACGCAGGGAGGAAAAACTGTTTTTT. The chain uses TRBV11-3 and TRBJ1-4; the D gene is possibly TRBD1 (5 bases). The CDR3 contains 15 residues. Germline CDR1 SGHNT, CDR2 YENEEA. Trimming shortened V by 1 base and J by 8 bases, and 14 bases separated the two germline ends.